The 4 T cell receptor beta chains in this list originate from one sample, sequenced in a study of T cell clonality in common variable immunodeficiency. Libraries were prepared by immunoSEQ multiplex PCR; TCRdb keeps only in-frame clonotypes and omits some of them. This sample has 42,000 or so clones, each found more than once. What was sequenced was peripheral blood mononuclear cells. The receptors here all came from a person aged 18 to 75 in good health.

This clone has ten or more counts. The observed sequence ends 3 residues before the CDR3 terminus, with the missing tail filled in from the germline J gene. The chain recombines TRBV7-2 with TRBJ1-1, with unresolved D. Trimming cost V 2 bases and J 3 bases, with 10 bases left between them. Germline V gene sequence: CDR1 SGHTA, CDR2 FQGNSA. This CDR3 region has 14 residues. The CDR3 bases that were read are TGTGCCAGCAGCTTATCGGGGAGGGACACTGAA. Amino acids: CASSLSGRDTE. The whole CDR3 region reads CASSLSGRDTEAFF.

This clone was detected only a few times. The read ends 3 residues early relative to the CDR3; the germline J gene fills the gap. The rearrangement links TRBV13 to TRBJ1-3; TRBD1 is a possible D gene (5 bases). The V end lost 8 bases, the J end lost 3 bases, and 14 bases lay between the germline ends. In germline, CDR1 is PRHDT, CDR2 FYEKMQ (reference sequence). The length of the CDR3 is 14 residues. The sequenced part of the CDR3 DNA is TGTGCCAGCGGCCAGGGAGGGAATGGAAACACC. Encoded protein: CASGQGGNGNT. The entire CDR3 is CASGQGGNGNTIYF.

There are many counts of this clone. The CDR3 extends 3 residues past the end of the read, so its final part is completed from the germline J gene. The chain couples TRBV19 to TRBJ1-4; 10 bases fit TRBD1. This CDR3 spans 16 amino acids. Germline V gene data show CDR1 as LNHDA and CDR2 as SQIVND (reference sequence). Unmatched junction bases numbered 7, after V lost 6 bases and J lost 3 bases. This chain's CDR3 is CASRPGQGRANEKLFF. The CDR3 DNA, read in part, is TGTGCCAGTAGACCGGGACAGGGGAGGGCTAATGAAAAA.

This clone was seen only a few times. Sequencing ends 3 residues short of the CDR3 end; the germline J gene provides the rest. The chain has TRBV7-9 and TRBJ1-1; D not certain. Per the germline V gene, CDR1 is SEHNR and CDR2 is FQNEAQ (reference sequence). The CDR3 is 11 residues long. V was pared by 8 bases and J by 6 bases, with 10 bases between. The CDR3 loop reads CASAWRAEAFF. Partial CDR3 DNA: TGTGCCAGCGCTTGGCGGGCTGAA.